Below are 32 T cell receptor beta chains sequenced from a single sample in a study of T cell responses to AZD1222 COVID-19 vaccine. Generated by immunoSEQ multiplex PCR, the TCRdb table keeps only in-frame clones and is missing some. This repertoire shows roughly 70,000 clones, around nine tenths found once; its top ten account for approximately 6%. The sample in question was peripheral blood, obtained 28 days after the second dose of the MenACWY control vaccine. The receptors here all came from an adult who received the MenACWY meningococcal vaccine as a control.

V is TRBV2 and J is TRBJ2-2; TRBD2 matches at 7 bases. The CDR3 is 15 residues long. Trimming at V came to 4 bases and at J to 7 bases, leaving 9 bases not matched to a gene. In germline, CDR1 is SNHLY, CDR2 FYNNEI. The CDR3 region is CASSAEGGSIGELFF. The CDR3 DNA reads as TGTGCCAGCAGTGCCGAGGGAGGGTCTATCGGGGAGCTGTTTTTT.

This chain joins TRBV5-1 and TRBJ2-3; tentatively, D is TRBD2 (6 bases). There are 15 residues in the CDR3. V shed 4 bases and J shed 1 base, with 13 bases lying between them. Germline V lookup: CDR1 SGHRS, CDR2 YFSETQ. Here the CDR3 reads CASSPLGGRTDTQYF. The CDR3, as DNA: TGCGCCAGCAGCCCCCTCGGGGGACGCACAGATACGCAGTATTTT.

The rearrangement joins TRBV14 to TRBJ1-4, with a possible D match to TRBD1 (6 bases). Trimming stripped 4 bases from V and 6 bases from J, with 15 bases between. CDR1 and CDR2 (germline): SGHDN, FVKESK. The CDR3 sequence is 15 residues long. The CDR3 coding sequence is TGTGCCAGCAGCCCCCGGGGGGGGGCGGATGAAAAACTGTTTTTT. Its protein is CASSPRGGADEKLFF.

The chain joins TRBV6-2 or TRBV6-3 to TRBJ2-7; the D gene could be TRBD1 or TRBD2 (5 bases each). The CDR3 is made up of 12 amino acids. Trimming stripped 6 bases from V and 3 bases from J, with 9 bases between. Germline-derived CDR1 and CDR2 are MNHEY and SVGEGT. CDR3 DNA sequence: TGTGCCAGCAGCCCTGGGGGCTACGAGCAGTACTTC. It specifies CASSPGGYEQYF.

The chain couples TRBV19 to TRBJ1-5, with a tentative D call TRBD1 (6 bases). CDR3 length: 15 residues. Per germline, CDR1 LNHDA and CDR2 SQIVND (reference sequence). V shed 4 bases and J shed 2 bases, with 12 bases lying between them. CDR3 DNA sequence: TGTGCCAGTAGTAAGGGACATGTTGGCAATCAGCCCCAGCATTTT. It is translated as CASSKGHVGNQPQHF. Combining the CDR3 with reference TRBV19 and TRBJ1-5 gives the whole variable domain DGGITQSPKYLFRKEGQNVTLSCEQNLNHDAMYWYRQDPGQGLRLIYYSQIVNDFQKGDIAEGYSVSREKKESFPLTVTSAQKNPTAFYLCASSKGHVGNQPQHFGDGTRLSIL.

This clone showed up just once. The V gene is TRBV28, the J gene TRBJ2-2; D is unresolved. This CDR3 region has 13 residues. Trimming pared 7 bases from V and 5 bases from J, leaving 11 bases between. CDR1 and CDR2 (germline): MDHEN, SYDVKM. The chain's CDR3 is CASIDSRTGELFF. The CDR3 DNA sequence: TGTGCCAGCATCGACTCGCGGACCGGGGAGCTGTTTTTT.

CDR3 sequence: CASSSLGTSYEQYF. As DNA, the CDR3 is TGTGCCAGCAGCTCCCTAGGGACCTCCTACGAGCAGTACTTC. The gene calls are TRBV7-2 and TRBJ2-7, with D perhaps matching TRBD1 or TRBD2 (5 bases each). Per the germline V gene, CDR1 is SGHTA and CDR2 is FQGNSA. The CDR3 sequence is 14 residues long. Trimming took 4 bases from V and 0 from J, leaving 10 bases between them. The whole variable domain, filled in from reference TRBV7-2 and TRBJ2-7, reads GAGVSQSPSNKVTEKGKDVELRCDPISGHTALYWYRQSLGQGLEFLIYFQGNSAPDKSGLPSDRFSAERTGGSVSTLTIQRTQQEDSAVYLCASSSLGTSYEQYFGPGTRLTVT.

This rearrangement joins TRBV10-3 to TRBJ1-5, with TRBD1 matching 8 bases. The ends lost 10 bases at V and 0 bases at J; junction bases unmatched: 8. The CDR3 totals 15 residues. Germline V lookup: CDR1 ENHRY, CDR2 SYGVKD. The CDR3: CATEDRGVSNQPQHF. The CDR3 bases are TGTGCCACCGAAGACAGGGGCGTTAGCAATCAGCCCCAGCATTTT.

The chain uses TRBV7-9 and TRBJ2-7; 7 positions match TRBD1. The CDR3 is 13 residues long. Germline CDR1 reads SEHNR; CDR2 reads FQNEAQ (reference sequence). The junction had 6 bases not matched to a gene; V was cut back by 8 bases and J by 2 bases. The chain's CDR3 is CASGPRGPYEQYF. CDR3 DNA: TGTGCCAGCGGACCGAGGGGGCCCTACGAGCAGTACTTC.

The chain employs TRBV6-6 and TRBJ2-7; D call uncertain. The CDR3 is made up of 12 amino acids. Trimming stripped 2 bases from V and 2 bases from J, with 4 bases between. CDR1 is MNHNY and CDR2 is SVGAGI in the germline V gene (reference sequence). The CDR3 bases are TGTGCCAGCAGTTACACTGCCTACGAGCAGTACTTC. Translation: CASSYTAYEQYF.

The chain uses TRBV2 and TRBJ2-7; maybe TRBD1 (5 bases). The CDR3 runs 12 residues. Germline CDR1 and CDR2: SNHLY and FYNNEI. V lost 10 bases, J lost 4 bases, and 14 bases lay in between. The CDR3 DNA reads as TGTGCCACCTCGAGACAGATGTACGAGCAGTACTTC. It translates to CATSRQMYEQYF.

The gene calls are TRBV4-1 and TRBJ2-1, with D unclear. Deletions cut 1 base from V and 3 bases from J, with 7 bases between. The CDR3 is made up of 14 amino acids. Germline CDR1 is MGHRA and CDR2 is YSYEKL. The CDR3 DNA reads TGCGCCAGCAGCCAAGGGGCCGTCTACAATGAGCAGTTCTTC. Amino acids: CASSQGAVYNEQFF.

CDR3 sequence (DNA): TGTGCCAGCAGTCATCGTGTCCCGGGCGACGAGCAGTACTTC. Protein sequence: CASSHRVPGDEQYF. The V gene is TRBV27, the J gene TRBJ2-7; D gene unclear. CDR1 is MNHEY and CDR2 is SMNVEV in the germline V gene (reference sequence). The CDR3 runs to 14 residues. The germline V and J ends were trimmed by 5 bases and 5 bases, with 16 bases remaining between them.

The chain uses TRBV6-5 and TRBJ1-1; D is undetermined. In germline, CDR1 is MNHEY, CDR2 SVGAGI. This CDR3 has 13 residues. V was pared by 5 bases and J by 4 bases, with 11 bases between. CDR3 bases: TGTGCCAGCAGTACCGAGGGCTCCACTGAAGCTTTCTTT. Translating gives CASSTEGSTEAFF.

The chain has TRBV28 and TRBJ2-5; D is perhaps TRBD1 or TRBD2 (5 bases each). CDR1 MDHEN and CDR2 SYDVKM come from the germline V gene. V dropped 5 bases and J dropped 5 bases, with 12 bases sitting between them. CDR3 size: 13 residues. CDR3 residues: CASSAGGLETQYF. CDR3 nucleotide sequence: TGTGCCAGCAGTGCTGGGGGTTTGGAGACCCAGTACTTC.

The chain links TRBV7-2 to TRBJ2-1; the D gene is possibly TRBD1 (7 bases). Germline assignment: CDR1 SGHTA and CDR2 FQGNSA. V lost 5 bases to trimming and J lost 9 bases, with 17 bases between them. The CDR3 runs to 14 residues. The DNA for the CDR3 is TGTGCCAGCAGCGTGGACAGGAGGGACGGTGAGCAGTTCTTC. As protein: CASSVDRRDGEQFF.

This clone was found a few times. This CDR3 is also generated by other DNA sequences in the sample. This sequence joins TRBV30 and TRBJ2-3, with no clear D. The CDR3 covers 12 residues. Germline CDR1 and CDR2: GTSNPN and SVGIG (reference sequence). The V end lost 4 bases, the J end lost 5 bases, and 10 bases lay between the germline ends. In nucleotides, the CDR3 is TGTGCCTGGACGACCGCCGGAGATACGCAGTATTTT. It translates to CAWTTAGDTQYF.

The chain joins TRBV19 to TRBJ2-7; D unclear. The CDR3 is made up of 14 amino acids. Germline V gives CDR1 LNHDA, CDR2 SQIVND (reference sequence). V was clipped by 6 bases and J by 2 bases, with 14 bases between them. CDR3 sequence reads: CASSPAIRTYEQYF. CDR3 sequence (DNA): TGTGCCAGTAGCCCAGCAATCCGGACCTACGAGCAGTACTTC.

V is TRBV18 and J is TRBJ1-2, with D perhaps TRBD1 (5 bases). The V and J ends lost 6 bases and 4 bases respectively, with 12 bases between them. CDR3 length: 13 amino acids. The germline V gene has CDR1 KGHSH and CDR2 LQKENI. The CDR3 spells CASSPPGTYGYTF. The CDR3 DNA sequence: TGTGCCAGCTCTCCCCCAGGGACCTATGGCTACACCTTC.

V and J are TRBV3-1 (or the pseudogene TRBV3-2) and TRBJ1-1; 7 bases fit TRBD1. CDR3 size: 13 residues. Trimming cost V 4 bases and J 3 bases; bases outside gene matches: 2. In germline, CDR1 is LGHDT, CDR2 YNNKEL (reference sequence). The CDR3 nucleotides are TGTGCCAGCAGCCCGAGGGGGCACACTGAAGCTTTCTTT. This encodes CASSPRGHTEAFF.

DNA for the CDR3: TGCAGCGTTGGTGAAGGGGATCAGCCCCAGCATTTT. It encodes CSVGEGDQPQHF. The chain is built from TRBV29-1 and TRBJ1-5, with D possibly TRBD1 on 5 matching bases. The germline V gene has CDR1 SQVTM and CDR2 ANQGSEA. Trimming stripped 4 bases from V and 5 bases from J, with 9 bases between. CDR3 length equals 12 residues.

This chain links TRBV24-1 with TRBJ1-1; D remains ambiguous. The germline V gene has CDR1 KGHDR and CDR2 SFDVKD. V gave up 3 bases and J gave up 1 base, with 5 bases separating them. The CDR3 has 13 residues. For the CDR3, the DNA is TGTGCCACCAGTGATCCGGGGAACACTGAAGCTTTCTTT. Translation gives CATSDPGNTEAFF.

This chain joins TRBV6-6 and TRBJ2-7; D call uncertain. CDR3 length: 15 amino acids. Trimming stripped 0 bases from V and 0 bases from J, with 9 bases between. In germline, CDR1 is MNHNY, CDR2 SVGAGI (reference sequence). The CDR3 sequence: CASSYSRDGSYEQYF. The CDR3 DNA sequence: TGTGCCAGCAGTTACTCGCGCGACGGCTCCTACGAGCAGTACTTC.

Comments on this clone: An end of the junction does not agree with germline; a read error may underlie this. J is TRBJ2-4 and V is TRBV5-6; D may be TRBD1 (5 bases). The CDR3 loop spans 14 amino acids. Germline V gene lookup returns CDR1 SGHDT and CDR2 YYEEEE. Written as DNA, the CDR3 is TGTGCCAGCAGCTTGGTGGATGCAGGGTGGGCTTCGGACTTC. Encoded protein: CASSLVDAGWASDF.

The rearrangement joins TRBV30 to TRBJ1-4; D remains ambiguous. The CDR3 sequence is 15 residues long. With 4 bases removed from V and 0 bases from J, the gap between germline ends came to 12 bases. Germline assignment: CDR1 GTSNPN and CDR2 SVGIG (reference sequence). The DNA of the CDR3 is TGTGCCTGGACAGACCAGGTTTCAACTAATGAAAAACTGTTTTTT. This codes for CAWTDQVSTNEKLFF.

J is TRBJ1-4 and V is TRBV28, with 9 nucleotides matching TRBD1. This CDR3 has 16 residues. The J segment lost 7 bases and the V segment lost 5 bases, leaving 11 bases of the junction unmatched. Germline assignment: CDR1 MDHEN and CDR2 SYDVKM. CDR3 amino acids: CASSVPGQGLIEKLFF. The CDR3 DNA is TGTGCCAGCAGTGTCCCGGGACAGGGATTGATTGAAAAACTGTTTTTT. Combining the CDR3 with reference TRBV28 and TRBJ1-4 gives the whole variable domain DVKVTQSSRYLVKRTGEKVFLECVQDMDHENMFWYRQDPGLGLRLIYFSYDVKMKEKGDIPEGYSVSREKKERFSLILESASTNQTSMYLCASSVPGQGLIEKLFFGSGTQLSVL.

CDR3 amino acids: CATSRTETGELFF. In nucleotides, the CDR3 is TGTGCCACCAGCAGGACAGAAACCGGGGAGCTGTTTTTT. The chain carries TRBV15 and TRBJ2-2, with a weak D call TRBD1 (5 bases). Trimming stripped 3 bases from V and 5 bases from J, with 7 bases between. Germline V gives CDR1 LNHNV, CDR2 YYDKDF (reference sequence). The CDR3 length is 13 residues.

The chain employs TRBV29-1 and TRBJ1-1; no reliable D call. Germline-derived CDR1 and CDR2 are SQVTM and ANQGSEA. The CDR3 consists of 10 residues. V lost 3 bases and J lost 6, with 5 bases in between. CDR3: CSVDWPEAFF. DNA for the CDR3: TGCAGCGTTGATTGGCCTGAAGCTTTCTTT.

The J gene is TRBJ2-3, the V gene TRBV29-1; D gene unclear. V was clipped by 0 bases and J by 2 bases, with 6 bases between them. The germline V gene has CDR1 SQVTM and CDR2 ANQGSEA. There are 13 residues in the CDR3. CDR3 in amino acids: CSVEDRNTDTQYF. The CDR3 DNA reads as TGCAGCGTTGAAGATCGTAACACAGATACGCAGTATTTT.

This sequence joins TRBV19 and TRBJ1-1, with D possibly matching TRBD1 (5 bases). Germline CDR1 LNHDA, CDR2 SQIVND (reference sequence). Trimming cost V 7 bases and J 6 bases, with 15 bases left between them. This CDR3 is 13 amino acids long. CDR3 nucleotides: TGTGCCAGTAAGGGGTCTGGACGGTCTGAAGCTTTCTTT. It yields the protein CASKGSGRSEAFF.

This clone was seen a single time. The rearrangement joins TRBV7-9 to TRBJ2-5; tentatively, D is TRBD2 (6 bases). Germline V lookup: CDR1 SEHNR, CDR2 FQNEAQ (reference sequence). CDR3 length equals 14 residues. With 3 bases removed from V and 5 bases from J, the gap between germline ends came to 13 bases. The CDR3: CASSFMVAGETQYF. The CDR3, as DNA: TGTGCCAGCAGCTTCATGGTCGCGGGGGAGACCCAGTACTTC.

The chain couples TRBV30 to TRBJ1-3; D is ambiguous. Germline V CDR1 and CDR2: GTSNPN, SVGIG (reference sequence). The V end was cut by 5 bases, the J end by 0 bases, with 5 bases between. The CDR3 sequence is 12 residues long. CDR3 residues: CAWRPSGNTIYF. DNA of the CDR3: TGTGCCTGGCGACCCTCTGGAAACACCATATATTTT.